This is a list of T cell receptor beta chains from one sample in a study of tumor-infiltrating lymphocytes in primary liver carcinoma. TCRdb reprocessed the multiplex PCR reads via MiXCR and lists one record per CDR3 protein. The sample has hundreds of thousands of distinct CDR3 sequences, around three fifths seen once. Sequenced material: peripheral blood. These receptors were taken from a woman in her thirties with primary liver carcinoma and hepatitis B virus infection. CDR3s include the opening cysteine and the closing phenylalanine or tryptophan. The D gene is left open where the match is weak. Expanded clones get a size class; other rows say once, few or many, or leave the size out.

size	D	J	V	DNA	CDR3
-	TRBD2	TRBJ2-3	TRBV4-3	TGCGCCAGCGGAATAGCGGGAAATCTAGATACGCAGTATTTT	CASGIAGNLDTQYF
-	-	TRBJ2-5	TRBV5-6	TGTGCCTGCAGCCTGGGGAGTGGGACCCAGTACTTC	CACSLGSGTQYF
-	-	TRBJ2-7	TRBV14	TGTGCCAGCAGCCTGCAGCTTGGATCGTACGAGCAGTACTTC	CASSLQLGSYEQYF
-	-	TRBJ2-3	TRBV9	TGTGCCAGCAGCCCAGCGAAGAATCCCTACACAGATACGCAGTATTTT	CASSPAKNPYTDTQYF
-	-	TRBJ2-5	TRBV6-5	TGTGCCAGCAATCAGACACCGGGTCCCAAAGAGACCCAGTACTTC	CASNQTPGPKETQYF
-	-	TRBJ1-4	TRBV4-1	TGCGCCAGCAGCCAAAAAGAGACTCAGGAAAAACTGTTTTTT	CASSQKETQEKLFF
many	-	TRBJ1-2	TRBV29-1	TGCAGCGACCGATCAGGGGCACGCGGCTACACCTTC	CSDRSGARGYTF
-	-	TRBJ2-4	TRBV12-3/TRBV12-4	TGTGCCAGCTGTAACCGCCGGGGCGCCAAAAACATTCAGTACTTC	CASCNRRGAKNIQYF
-	-	TRBJ1-4	TRBV7-8	TGTGCCAGCAGCTTAGTTGTGGGGGGAAAACTGTTTTTT	CASSLVVGGKLFF
-	-	TRBJ2-1	TRBV6-4	TGTGCCAGCAGTGCCGACCGGGATCGAGAGCAGTTCTTC	CASSADRDREQFF
many	TRBD1	TRBJ2-2	TRBV29-1	TGCAGCGTTGCCCGGGACAGGGCAGTCGGGGAGCTGTTTTTT	CSVARDRAVGELFF
-	TRBD2	TRBJ2-1	TRBV4-2	TGTGCCAGCAGCCAAGAATCTAAGCTAGCGGGATTGTCCTTC	CASSQESKLAGLSF
-	-	TRBJ2-5	TRBV5-1	TGCGCCAGCAGCTTGGCCGTGCTCGGGAGAGAAGAGACCCATTACTTC	CASSLAVLGREETHYF